This TCR beta chain stems from a study of T cell changes during pregnancy in multiple sclerosis. Measured with immunoSEQ multiplex PCR; TCRdb has only the in-frame clones, and not every one. The sample holds 33,000 or so clones, about 91% seen once. The material sequenced was CD4+ T cells from peripheral blood mononuclear cells, taken in the third trimester of pregnancy. This clonotype was obtained from a female donor in good health, enrolled as a control in a pregnancy study.

The CDR3 DNA follows: TGCGCCAGCAGCTCTGAAGGGACAGCGGCTGGCTACACCTTC. This translates into CASSSEGTAAGYTF. V usage is TRBV5-1 and J usage is TRBJ1-2; 7 nucleotides align to TRBD1. The CDR3 extends over 14 amino acids. Germline loops: CDR1 SGHRS, CDR2 YFSETQ. J lost 7 bases, V lost 3 bases, and 9 bases had no gene match.